This TCR beta chain stems from a study of T-cell reconstitution after alpha-beta-depleted transplantation in children. In its sample, this clonotype was seen many times. Unique molecular identifiers were incorporated into the prepared TCRbeta library. TCRdb recomputed calls from the PCR reads with MiXCR, one row per CDR3 protein. This table has some 590,000 distinct CDR3 sequences, about 10% appearing once. The sequence was collected from a human donor who donated a stem cell graft to a child with acute myeloid leukemia. This sample comprised PBMCs from the stem cell graft donor, obtained from the stem cell graft.

CDR3 nucleotides: TGTGCCAGCAGTGAACGGGGTATCTGGGATGAGCAGTTCTTC. Translated: CASSERGIWDEQFF. This chain uses TRBV2 with TRBJ2-1; D is possibly TRBD2 (5 bases). With 2 bases removed from V and 8 bases from J, the gap between germline ends came to 13 bases. The CDR3 runs 14 residues. Per germline, CDR1 SNHLY and CDR2 FYNNEI.